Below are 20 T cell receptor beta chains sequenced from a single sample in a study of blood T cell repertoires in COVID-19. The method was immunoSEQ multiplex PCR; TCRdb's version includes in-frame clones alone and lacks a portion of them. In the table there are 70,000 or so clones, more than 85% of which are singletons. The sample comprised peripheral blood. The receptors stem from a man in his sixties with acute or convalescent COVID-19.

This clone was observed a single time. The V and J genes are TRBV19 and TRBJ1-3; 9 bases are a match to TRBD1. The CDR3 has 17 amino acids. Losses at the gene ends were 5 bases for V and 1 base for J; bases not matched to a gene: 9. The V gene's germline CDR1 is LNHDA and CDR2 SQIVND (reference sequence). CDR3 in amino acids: CASSLWDRVYSGNTIYF. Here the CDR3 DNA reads TGTGCCAGTAGTCTCTGGGACAGGGTTTATTCTGGAAACACCATATATTTT.

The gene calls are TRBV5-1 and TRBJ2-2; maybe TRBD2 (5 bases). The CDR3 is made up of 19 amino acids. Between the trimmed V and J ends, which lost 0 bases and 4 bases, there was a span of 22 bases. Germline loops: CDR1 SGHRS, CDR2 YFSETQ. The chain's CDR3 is CASSLVWSGIVGGTGELFF. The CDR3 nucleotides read TGCGCCAGCAGCTTGGTGTGGTCCGGGATAGTTGGAGGCACCGGGGAGCTGTTTTTT.

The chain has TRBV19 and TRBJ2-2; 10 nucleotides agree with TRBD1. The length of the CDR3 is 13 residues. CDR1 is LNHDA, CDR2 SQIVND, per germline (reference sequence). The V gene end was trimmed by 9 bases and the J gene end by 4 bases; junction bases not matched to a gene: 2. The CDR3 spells CASGTGVTGELFF. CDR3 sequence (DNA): TGTGCCAGCGGGACAGGGGTCACCGGGGAGCTGTTTTTT.

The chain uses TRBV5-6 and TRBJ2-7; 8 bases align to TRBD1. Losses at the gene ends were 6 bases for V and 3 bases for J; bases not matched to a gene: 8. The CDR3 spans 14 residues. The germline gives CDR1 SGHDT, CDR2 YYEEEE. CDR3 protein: CASIPGQGSYEQYF. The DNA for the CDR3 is TGTGCCAGCATTCCCGGACAGGGAAGCTACGAGCAGTACTTC.

This CDR3 reads CASSLSSWEGADTQYF. CDR3 nucleotides: TGTGCCAGCAGCTTGTCGTCTTGGGAGGGAGCAGATACGCAGTATTTT. V and J are TRBV5-4 and TRBJ2-3, with 7 bases fitting TRBD2. From germline, CDR1 is SGHNT and CDR2 YYREEE (reference sequence). V gave up 1 base and J gave up 4 bases; unmatched junction bases: 9. CDR3 length equals 16 residues.

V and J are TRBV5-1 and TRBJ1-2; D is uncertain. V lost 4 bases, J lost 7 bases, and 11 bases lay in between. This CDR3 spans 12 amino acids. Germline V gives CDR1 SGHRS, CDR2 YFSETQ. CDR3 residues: CASSPGGGGYTF. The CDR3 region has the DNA TGCGCCAGCAGCCCCGGAGGCGGTGGCTACACCTTC.

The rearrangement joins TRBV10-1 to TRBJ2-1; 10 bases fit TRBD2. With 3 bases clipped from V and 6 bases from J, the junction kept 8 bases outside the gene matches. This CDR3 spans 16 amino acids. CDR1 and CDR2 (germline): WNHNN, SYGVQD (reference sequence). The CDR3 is CASSDRRAGGINEQFF. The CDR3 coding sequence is TGCGCCAGCAGTGACCGTAGAGCGGGAGGGATCAATGAGCAGTTCTTC.

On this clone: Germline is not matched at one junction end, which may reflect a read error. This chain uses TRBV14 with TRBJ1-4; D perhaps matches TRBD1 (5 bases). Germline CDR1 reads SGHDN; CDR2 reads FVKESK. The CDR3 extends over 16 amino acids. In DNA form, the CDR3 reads TGTGCCAGCAGCCGCGTCACCCGGGACTCCCTAGAAAGACTGTTTTTT. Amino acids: CASSRVTRDSLERLFF.

The CDR3 nucleotides read TGTGCCAGCTCACCCCCCCCAGGGGGCGGCCCCTACGAGCAGTACTTC. Amino acids: CASSPPPGGGPYEQYF. This chain links TRBV18 with TRBJ2-7; 8 bases are a match to TRBD1. This CDR3 is built from 16 residues. Germline trimming cut 3 bases from V and 2 bases from J; bases unmatched to any gene: 9. CDR1 is KGHSH and CDR2 is LQKENI in the germline V gene.

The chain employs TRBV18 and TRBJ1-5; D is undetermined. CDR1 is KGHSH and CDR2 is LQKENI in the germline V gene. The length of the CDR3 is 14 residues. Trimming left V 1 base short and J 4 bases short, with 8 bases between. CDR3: CASSPLGQNQPQHF. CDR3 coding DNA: TGTGCCAGCTCACCACTGGGCCAGAATCAGCCCCAGCATTTT.

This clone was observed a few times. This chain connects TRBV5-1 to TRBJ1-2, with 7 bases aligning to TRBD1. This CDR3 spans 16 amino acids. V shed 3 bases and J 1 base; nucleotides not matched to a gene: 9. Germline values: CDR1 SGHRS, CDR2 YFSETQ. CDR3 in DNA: TGCGCCAGCAGCTCCGGACAGGCGACCATTAACTATGGCTACACCTTC. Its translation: CASSSGQATINYGYTF.

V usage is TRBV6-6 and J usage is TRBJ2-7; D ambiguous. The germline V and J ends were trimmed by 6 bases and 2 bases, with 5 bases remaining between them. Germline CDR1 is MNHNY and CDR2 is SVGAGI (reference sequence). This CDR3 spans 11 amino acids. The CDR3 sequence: CASSQAYEQYF. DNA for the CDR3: TGTGCCAGCAGCCAGGCCTACGAGCAGTACTTC.

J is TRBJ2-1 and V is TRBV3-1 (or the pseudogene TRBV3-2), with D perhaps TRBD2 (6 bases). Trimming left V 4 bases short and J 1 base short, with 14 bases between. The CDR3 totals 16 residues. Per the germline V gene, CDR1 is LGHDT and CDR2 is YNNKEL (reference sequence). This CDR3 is CASSRRSGASYNEQFF. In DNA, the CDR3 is TGTGCCAGCAGCCGCCGGTCGGGAGCTTCCTACAATGAGCAGTTCTTC.

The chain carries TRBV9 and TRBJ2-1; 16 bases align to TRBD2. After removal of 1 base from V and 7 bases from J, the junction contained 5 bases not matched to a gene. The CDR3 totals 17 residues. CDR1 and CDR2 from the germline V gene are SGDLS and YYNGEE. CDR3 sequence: CASSVTGTSGRGNEQFF. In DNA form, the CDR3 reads TGTGCCAGCAGCGTAACTGGGACTAGCGGGAGGGGAAATGAGCAGTTCTTC.

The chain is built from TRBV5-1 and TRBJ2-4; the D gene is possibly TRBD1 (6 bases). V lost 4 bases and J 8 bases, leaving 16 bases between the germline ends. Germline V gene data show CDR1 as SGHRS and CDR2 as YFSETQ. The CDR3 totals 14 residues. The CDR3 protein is CASSDKQGAHIQYF. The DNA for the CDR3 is TGCGCCAGCAGCGATAAACAGGGAGCGCACATTCAGTACTTC. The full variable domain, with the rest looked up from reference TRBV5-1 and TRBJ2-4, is KAGVTQTPRYLIKTRGQQVTLSCSPISGHRSVSWYQQTPGQGLQFLFEYFSETQRNKGNFPGRFSGRQFSNSRSEMNVSTLELGDSALYLCASSDKQGAHIQYFGAGTRLSVL.

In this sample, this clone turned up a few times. This chain's CDR3 is CASSPDEASSYNSPLHF. CDR3 bases: TGTGCCAGCAGCCCCGACGAGGCTAGCTCCTATAATTCACCCCTCCACTTT. This sequence joins TRBV3-1 (or the pseudogene TRBV3-2) and TRBJ1-6; D remains unclear. The CDR3 runs 17 residues. Trimming shortened V by 4 bases and J by 0 bases, and 13 bases separated the two germline ends. Germline-derived CDR1 and CDR2 are LGHDT and YNNKEL (reference sequence).

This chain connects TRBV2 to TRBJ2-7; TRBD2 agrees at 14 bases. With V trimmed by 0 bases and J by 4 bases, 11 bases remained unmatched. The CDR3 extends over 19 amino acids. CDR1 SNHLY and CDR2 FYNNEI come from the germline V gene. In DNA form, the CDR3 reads TGTGCCAGCAGTGAAGCGGTACCGGGACTAGCGGGAGTTGTGTACGAGCAGTACTTC. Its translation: CASSEAVPGLAGVVYEQYF.

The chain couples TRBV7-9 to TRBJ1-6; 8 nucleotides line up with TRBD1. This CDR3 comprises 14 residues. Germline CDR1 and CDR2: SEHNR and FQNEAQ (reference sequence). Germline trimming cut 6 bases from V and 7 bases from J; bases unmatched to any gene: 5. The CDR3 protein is CASSWTGPNSPLHF. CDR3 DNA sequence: TGTGCCAGCAGTTGGACAGGGCCAAATTCACCCCTCCACTTT.

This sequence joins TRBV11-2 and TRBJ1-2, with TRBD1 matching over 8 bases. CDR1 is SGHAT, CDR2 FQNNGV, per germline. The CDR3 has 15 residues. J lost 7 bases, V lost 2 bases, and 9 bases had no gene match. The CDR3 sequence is CASSLSGQGARGYTF. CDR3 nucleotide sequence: TGTGCCAGCAGCTTATCTGGCCAGGGGGCGCGTGGCTACACCTTC.

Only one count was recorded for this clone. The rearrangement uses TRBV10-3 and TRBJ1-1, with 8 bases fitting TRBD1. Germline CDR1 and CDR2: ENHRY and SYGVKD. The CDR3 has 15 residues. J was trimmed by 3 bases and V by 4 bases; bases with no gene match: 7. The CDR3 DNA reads TGTGCCATCAGTGGGAGGACGACAGGGGACACTGAAGCTTTCTTT. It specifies CAISGRTTGDTEAFF.